This T cell receptor beta chain originates from a study of shared clonotypes between healthy human individuals (dated by TCRdb to 2020 to 2022). In the study overall: Three men and two women, aged 18 to 49 years, made up the cohort. Per donor, three plates each were used for CD4 naive and CD4 memory, two for CD8 naive, and one for CD8 memory. Blood TCR repertoires of a handful of healthy adults were deeply sequenced to estimate repertoire size and the extent of clonotype sharing between individuals. To increase sequencing depth and limit assay-specific biases, different laboratories used diverse techniques to prepare libraries and sequence TCR repertoires. Per donor, leukapheresis produced somewhere between about 0.94 and 10 billion PBMCs. What the work shows at the level of the full study, not this receptor alone: Sampling was restricted to blood, and TCR repertoires in tissue are likely to differ from TCR repertoires in blood. Based on pairwise subsampling, the degree of clonotype sharing among donors was expected to be affected by sequencing depth. Higher generation probabilities were observed for clonotypes shared by all four sorted-subset donors than for non-shared clonotypes. Because the study included only a small number of donors, the genetic and exposure-history diversity represented was limited. Incomplete sequencing was indicated by rarefaction of sorted-subset datasets, despite the large sequencing depth. Larger estimated clonotype richness was generally found for naive subsets than for memory subsets. Across several donors, around 5% of naive CD4, 3% to 3.5% of naive CD8, roughly 2.3% of memory CD4, and around 0.4% of memory CD8 clonotypes were shared.

The donors were healthy, HIV-negative adults with no recently reported acute infections or vaccinations. Only Caucasian adults living in Nashville, Tennessee, USA were represented among the donors. CD4+ T cells were enriched by magnetic negative selection; naive cells were then positively selected on CD45RA, and the negative fraction formed the memory subset. Blood was obtained by leukapheresis, after which PBMCs were separated by Ficoll-Histopaque density gradient centrifugation and cryopreserved in liquid nitrogen vapor phase. Purity and quantity of every magnetically sorted T cell population were checked by analytical flow cytometry. Each sorted fraction had its genomic DNA isolated and then quantified by UV absorbance on a Nanodrop 2000c. As concerns this clone: There is no known antigen for this receptor. It has no much larger one-base neighbor in the sample; base qualities were not kept.

Using the deep immunoSEQ assay, multiplex PCR amplified TCR CDR3 regions from genomic DNA. For each cell subset, the extracted genomic DNA was distributed evenly across all wells of several immunoSEQ 96-well plates, and each plate served as one replicate. For sorted subsets, each replicate PCR was loaded with roughly 190 ng genomic DNA, equivalent to some 31,000 T cell genomes. Purified libraries were measured with a Qubit 3.0 fluorometer, size-checked on a Bioanalyzer 2100, and measured again with the KAPA Library Quantification kit. Every immunoSEQ 96-well plate was sequenced on a dedicated single-read 150-cycle Illumina NextSeq 550 flow cell. The published analysis was carried out like this. The immunoSEQ output contained only junctional sequences without quality scores, so filtering could not match that applied to full-length reads. To assign V/J genes and CDR3, sequences were annotated using PyIR, a Python wrapper for IgBLAST v1.9, with IMGT germline references. Reads with weak V/J assignments (E-value above 1e-6), missing CDR3, stop codons, out-of-frame junctions, or ambiguous translated residues were removed. V3J clonotypes were defined as sequences sharing the same inferred V gene, J gene, and CDR3 amino acid sequence. Percentage overlap between repertoires was calculated by dividing the number of shared unique clonotypes by the size of the smaller repertoire. Richness of each repertoire was evaluated using RTK rarefaction, the Chao1 estimator, and Recon v2.1 estimates of unobserved clonotypes. Generation probabilities were computed with OLGA for all TCRbeta clonotypes obtained by the gDNA method from several donors. TCRdb took over this immuneACCESS table, retaining in-frame rearrangements with V and J assigned. Such tables are incomplete; in checked studies, under half of the missing clones stem from an unresolved V gene, and the remainder is unexplained. The DNA gave D and trimming, while V, J and clone size come from that table. Within this sample are approximately 1.5 million clones, with 98% of them counted one time only. About 0.45% of the sample is taken by the ten largest.

V is cut back by 9 bases and J by 5 bases, with 3 bases in the junction unmatched. The CDR3 contains 13 residues, cysteine and phenylalanine counted. Just CDR3 DNA is preserved here, 39 bases in frame from base 1. The germline V gene (reference sequence) specifies MNHNY as CDR1 and SVGAGI as CDR2. The chain is encoded by TRBV6-6 joined to TRBJ1-4, and 10 junction bases match TRBD1. This clonotype was sampled from a man between 25 and 39 years old in good health. Sequencing was performed on naive CD4+ T cells sorted from blood. In the paper's terms, the cell subset or site label means: CD45RA+ positively selected. The bases are TGTGCCAGTCGGACAGGGGGAAATGAAAAACTGTTTTTT. It encodes CASRTGGNEKLFF.